Included here is one T cell receptor beta chain sequence, with context. Its cognate antigen is unknown. Sequenced by immunoSEQ multiplex PCR; TCRdb stores in-frame clones only, minus some. The table has about 240,000 clones, around 86% seen once. The data derive from a study of cytomegalovirus exposure and HLA in healthy donors. On the study more broadly: The approximately 120 validation repertoires, a later analysis reported, used the same platform as the 550 to 700 repertoires from the first cohort.

The 120-subject validation cohort, separate from the 666-subject first cohort, included the donors. Trimming stripped 0 bases from V and 11 bases from J, with 10 bases between. This CDR3 spans 12 amino acids. Germline V gives CDR1 KGHSH, CDR2 LQKENI. General study findings and limits: CMV antigen specificity of a few CMV-associated chains was confirmed in vitro.

The chain couples TRBV18 to TRBJ1-1, with a possible D match to TRBD1 (5 bases). The receptor's source is a woman younger than 45 in good health and CMV-seropositive. Sequencing was done on a sample of PBMCs. The CDR3 coding sequence is TGTGCCAGCTCACCACCTGAACAGGCGGCTTTCTTT. Its translation is CASSPPEQAAFF.